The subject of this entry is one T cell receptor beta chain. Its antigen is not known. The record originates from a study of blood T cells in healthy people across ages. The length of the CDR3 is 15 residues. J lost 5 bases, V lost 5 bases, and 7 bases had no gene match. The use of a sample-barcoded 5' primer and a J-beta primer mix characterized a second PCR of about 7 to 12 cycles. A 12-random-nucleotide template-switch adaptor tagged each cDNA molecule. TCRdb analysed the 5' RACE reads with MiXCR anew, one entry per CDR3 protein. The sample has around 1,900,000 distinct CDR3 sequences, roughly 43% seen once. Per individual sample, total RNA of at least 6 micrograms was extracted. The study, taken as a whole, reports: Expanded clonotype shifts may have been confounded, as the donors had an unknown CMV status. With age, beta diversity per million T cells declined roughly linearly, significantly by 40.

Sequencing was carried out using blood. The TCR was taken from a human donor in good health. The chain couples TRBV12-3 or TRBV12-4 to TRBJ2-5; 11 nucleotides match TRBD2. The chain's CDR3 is CASSELAGAPETQYF. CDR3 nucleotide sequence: TGTGCCAGCAGTGAACTAGCGGGGGCCCCGGAGACCCAGTACTTC.